The 26 T cell receptor beta chains below all came from one sample that was sequenced in a study of blood T cell repertoires in COVID-19. Here immunoSEQ multiplex PCR was the method, and the copy in TCRdb shows in-frame clones only, minus some. The sample includes 250,000 to 300,000 clones, over 70% of them seen just once. Sequenced: peripheral blood. These receptors all come from a man at least 80 years old with acute or convalescent COVID-19.

The gene calls are TRBV12-5 and TRBJ1-1; unclear D gene. The CDR3 contains 13 residues. CDR1 and CDR2 from the germline V gene are LGHNT and FRNRAP. Trimming took off 2 bases at V and 13 bases at J, with 17 bases between the two ends. The CDR3 coding sequence is TGTGCTAGTGGTTTGTCCCACGCCTTTCGGGGTTTCTTT. Encoded protein: CASGLSHAFRGFF. Full variable domain (outside the CDR3, taken from reference TRBV12-5 and TRBJ1-1): DARVTQTPRHKVTEMGQEVTMRCQPILGHNTVFWYRQTMMQGLELLAYFRNRAPLDDSGMPKDRFSAEMPDATLATLKIQPSEPRDSAVYFCASGLSHAFRGFFGQGTRLTVV.

The rearrangement uses TRBV30 and TRBJ1-5; possible D gene TRBD1, 5 bases. V lost 3 bases to trimming and J lost 4 bases, with 10 bases between them. The CDR3 runs to 13 residues. The germline CDR1 and CDR2 sequences are GTSNPN and SVGIG (reference sequence). This CDR3 is CAWSREGNQPQHF. The CDR3 nucleotides are TGTGCCTGGAGCAGGGAGGGAAATCAGCCCCAGCATTTT.

The rearrangement uses TRBV28 and TRBJ1-1; D gene unclear. This CDR3 spans 13 amino acids. CDR1 is MDHEN and CDR2 is SYDVKM in the germline V gene. V was trimmed by 7 bases and J by 6 bases, leaving 15 bases between them. The CDR3 DNA is TGTGCCAGCATTACCCAAACGAGCCCTGAAGCTTTCTTT. Translated: CASITQTSPEAFF.

The chain combines TRBV4-1 with TRBJ2-5; no clear D. The V and J ends lost 1 base and 4 bases respectively, with 7 bases between them. The CDR3 runs to 13 residues. Looked up from germline, CDR1 is MGHRA and CDR2 is YSYEKL. The CDR3 loop reads CASSQGQLETQYF. The CDR3 DNA reads as TGCGCCAGCAGCCAAGGGCAGTTAGAGACCCAGTACTTC.

This sequence joins TRBV29-1 and TRBJ1-4; TRBD1 is a possible D gene (5 bases). V lost 6 bases and J lost 1, with 12 bases in between. Germline-derived CDR1 and CDR2 are SQVTM and ANQGSEA. The CDR3 runs 14 residues. For the CDR3, the DNA is TGCAGCGTCTGGGGGGGGAGAACTAATGAAAAACTGTTTTTT. This encodes CSVWGGRTNEKLFF.

This rearrangement joins TRBV2 to TRBJ2-2; D possibly corresponds to TRBD1 (5 bases). This CDR3 region has 12 residues. Looked up from germline, CDR1 is SNHLY and CDR2 is FYNNEI. Deletions cut 7 bases from V and 7 bases from J, with 10 bases between. As DNA, the CDR3 is TGTGCCAGCAAGGGGTTGGGCGGGGAGCTGTTTTTT. Translated, it gives CASKGLGGELFF.

V usage is TRBV5-1 and J usage is TRBJ2-1; perhaps TRBD1 as D (5 bases). Germline V gene sequence: CDR1 SGHRS, CDR2 YFSETQ. The germline V and J ends were trimmed by 4 bases and 1 base, with 12 bases remaining between them. This CDR3 is built from 15 residues. The chain's CDR3 is CASSTDSNSYNEQFF. CDR3 nucleotide sequence: TGCGCCAGCAGCACCGACAGTAATTCCTACAATGAGCAGTTCTTC.

This chain connects TRBV4-1 to TRBJ2-1; TRBD2 agrees at 13 bases. Per the germline V gene, CDR1 is MGHRA and CDR2 is YSYEKL. V shed 4 bases, J shed 5 bases, and the junction held 5 bases outside the gene matches. This CDR3 comprises 16 residues. The CDR3 reads CASSLGLAGSNNEQFF. The DNA of the CDR3 is TGCGCCAGCAGCCTGGGACTAGCGGGATCCAACAATGAGCAGTTCTTC.

V is TRBV19 and J is TRBJ1-5, with D perhaps matching TRBD1 (5 bases). CDR3 length equals 14 residues. The V end was cut by 5 bases, the J end by 3 bases, with 11 bases between. Germline loops: CDR1 LNHDA, CDR2 SQIVND (reference sequence). DNA for the CDR3: TGTGCCAGTAGTTGGGCAGGGAACAATCAGCCCCAGCATTTT. Translated: CASSWAGNNQPQHF.

The chain joins TRBV19 to TRBJ2-3; D gene ambiguous. The germline CDR1 and CDR2 sequences are LNHDA and SQIVND (reference sequence). The CDR3 is 14 amino acids. The V gene lost 5 bases and the J gene lost 6 bases, with 15 bases spanning the gap. The CDR3 bases are TGTGCCAGTAGTCCCACCCGACTTCCGGATACGCAGTATTTT. This gives the protein CASSPTRLPDTQYF.

The chain employs TRBV2 and TRBJ1-2; no reliable D call. The CDR3 covers 12 residues. Per the germline V gene, CDR1 is SNHLY and CDR2 is FYNNEI. The V end lost 6 bases, the J end lost 5 bases, and 10 bases lay between the germline ends. CDR3 region: CASRLGEYGYTF. For the CDR3, the DNA is TGTGCCAGCAGACTTGGAGAGTATGGCTACACCTTC.

This chain joins TRBV18 and TRBJ1-2; TRBD1 matches 9 bases. Germline-derived CDR1 and CDR2 are KGHSH and LQKENI. This CDR3 is 16 amino acids long. Trimming cost V 6 bases and J 8 bases; bases outside gene matches: 16. The CDR3 loop is CASSRTGGAFDGGYTF. The CDR3 nucleotides read TGTGCCAGCTCGCGAACAGGGGGCGCGTTTGATGGGGGCTACACCTTC.

The chain recombines TRBV11-2 with TRBJ1-6, with D possibly TRBD1 on 6 matching bases. Between the trimmed V and J ends, which lost 5 bases and 7 bases, there was a span of 18 bases. The CDR3 contains 16 residues. Germline CDR1 and CDR2: SGHAT and FQNNGV. The CDR3 nucleotides read TGTGCCAGCAGCGGACGAACAGGGCCTGGCAATTCACCCCTCCACTTT. Protein product: CASSGRTGPGNSPLHF.

The chain employs TRBV5-4 and TRBJ2-5; TRBD1 is a possible D gene (5 bases). Trimming shortened V by 0 bases and J by 3 bases, and 9 bases separated the two germline ends. The CDR3 spans 14 residues. The V gene's germline CDR1 is SGHNT and CDR2 YYREEE (reference sequence). The CDR3 sequence: CASSLDLTEETQYF. CDR3 DNA sequence: TGTGCCAGCAGCTTGGATCTGACAGAAGAGACCCAGTACTTC.

V gene TRBV18 combines with J gene TRBJ2-7, with D possibly TRBD2 on 5 matching bases. V was pared by 6 bases and J by 6 bases, with 9 bases between. Germline CDR1 reads KGHSH; CDR2 reads LQKENI. CDR3 length: 11 residues. The CDR3 spells CASSLRGEQYF. The CDR3 DNA reads TGTGCCAGCTCCCTTCGGGGCGAGCAGTACTTC.

The V gene is TRBV4-2, the J gene TRBJ2-7, with TRBD2 matching 13 bases. With 0 bases clipped from V and 2 bases from J, the junction kept 4 bases outside the gene matches. Germline V gives CDR1 LGHNA, CDR2 YNFKEQ. The CDR3 covers 17 residues. The CDR3 loop reads CASSQDMGLAGPYEQYF. DNA of the CDR3: TGTGCCAGCAGCCAAGATATGGGACTAGCGGGGCCCTACGAGCAGTACTTC.

The CDR3 loop reads CASSVMGAGVGNEQFF. In nucleotides, the CDR3 is TGTGCCAGCAGCGTAATGGGAGCGGGAGTAGGGAATGAGCAGTTCTTC. J is TRBJ2-1 and V is TRBV9, with 8 nucleotides matching TRBD2. This CDR3 spans 16 amino acids. V lost 1 base, J lost 7 bases, and 10 bases stayed unmatched. The V gene's germline CDR1 is SGDLS and CDR2 YYNGEE.

The chain has TRBV3-1 (or the pseudogene TRBV3-2) and TRBJ2-2, with D perhaps matching TRBD2 (5 bases). The CDR3 length is 15 residues. V dropped 6 bases and J dropped 1 base, with 12 bases sitting between them. In germline, CDR1 is LGHDT, CDR2 YNNKEL (reference sequence). CDR3 sequence (DNA): TGTGCCAGCAGGCCCCCTCGGGGGAACACCGGGGAGCTGTTTTTT. Its translation: CASRPPRGNTGELFF.

The V and J genes are TRBV28 and TRBJ2-6, with 8 bases aligning to TRBD1. Germline V gene sequence: CDR1 MDHEN, CDR2 SYDVKM. The V and J ends lost 6 bases and 2 bases, in that order; junction bases with no gene match: 6. CDR3 length: 16 amino acids. The CDR3 DNA is TGTGCCAGCAGAATACAGGGGGTCACTGGGGCCAACGTCCTGACTTTC. Its translation: CASRIQGVTGANVLTF.

The rearrangement uses TRBV28 and TRBJ1-5, with D possibly TRBD1 on 5 matching bases. Trimming shortened V by 3 bases and J by 0 bases, and 15 bases separated the two germline ends. CDR1 is MDHEN, CDR2 SYDVKM, per germline. The CDR3 has 17 residues. CDR3 nucleotides: TGTGCCAGCAGTTTTGTAATGACAGCTAATAGCAATCAGCCCCAGCATTTT. Translated: CASSFVMTANSNQPQHF.

The chain couples TRBV6-1 to TRBJ1-6; D is unresolved. Germline V CDR1 and CDR2: MNHNS, SASEGT. Trimming left V 1 base short and J 9 bases short, with 10 bases between. This CDR3 spans 14 amino acids. The CDR3 is CASSEGTRGSPLHF. The CDR3 DNA sequence: TGTGCCAGCAGTGAAGGGACTCGAGGTTCACCCCTCCACTTT.

This clone was seen more than once but under ten times. This rearrangement joins TRBV2 to TRBJ2-2, with TRBD2 identical over 12 bases. CDR1 and CDR2 from the germline V gene are SNHLY and FYNNEI. CDR3 size: 16 residues. Trimming at V came to 6 bases and at J to 4 bases, leaving 6 bases not matched to a gene. The CDR3 coding sequence is TGTGCCAGCAGGACTAGCGGGAGCGGTCGCACCGGGGAGCTGTTTTTT. Protein product: CASRTSGSGRTGELFF. The variable domain in full, completed from reference TRBV2 and TRBJ2-2, reads EPEVTQTPSHQVTQMGQEVILRCVPISNHLYFYWYRQILGQKVEFLVSFYNNEISEKSEIFDDQFSVERPDGSNFTLKIRSTKLEDSAMYFCASRTSGSGRTGELFFGEGSRLTVL.

This chain uses TRBV7-9 with TRBJ2-7; 9 bases line up with TRBD2. CDR1 SEHNR and CDR2 FQNEAQ come from the germline V gene (reference sequence). This CDR3 contains 15 residues. V lost 2 bases, J lost 4 bases, and 6 bases stayed unmatched. The CDR3 reads CASSLLAGVGYEQYF. CDR3 DNA: TGTGCCAGCAGCTTATTAGCGGGAGTGGGGTACGAGCAGTACTTC.

CDR3 loop: CSARRQETQYF. As DNA, the CDR3 is TGCAGTGCTAGACGGCAAGAGACCCAGTACTTC. J is TRBJ2-5 and V is TRBV20-1; no firm D call. From germline, CDR1 is DFQATT and CDR2 SNEGSKA (reference sequence). This CDR3 is 11 amino acids long. V was trimmed by 2 bases and J by 2 bases, leaving 3 bases between them.

This clone was found once. This chain uses TRBV15 with TRBJ1-1; no definite D call. The CDR3 covers 14 residues. The V gene lost 1 base and the J gene lost 5 bases, with 11 bases spanning the gap. Germline V CDR1 and CDR2: LNHNV, YYDKDF (reference sequence). For the CDR3, the DNA is TGTGCCACCAGCAGAGGGCAGGTAGGAACTGAAGCTTTCTTT. Its translation: CATSRGQVGTEAFF.

The CDR3 reads CASSARRAEAFF. The CDR3 nucleotides read TGTGCCAGCAGTGCTAGGAGGGCTGAAGCTTTCTTT. The chain has TRBV28 and TRBJ1-1; no clear D. V was clipped by 5 bases and J by 6 bases, with 10 bases between them. There are 12 residues in the CDR3. The germline V gene encodes CDR1 MDHEN and CDR2 SYDVKM.